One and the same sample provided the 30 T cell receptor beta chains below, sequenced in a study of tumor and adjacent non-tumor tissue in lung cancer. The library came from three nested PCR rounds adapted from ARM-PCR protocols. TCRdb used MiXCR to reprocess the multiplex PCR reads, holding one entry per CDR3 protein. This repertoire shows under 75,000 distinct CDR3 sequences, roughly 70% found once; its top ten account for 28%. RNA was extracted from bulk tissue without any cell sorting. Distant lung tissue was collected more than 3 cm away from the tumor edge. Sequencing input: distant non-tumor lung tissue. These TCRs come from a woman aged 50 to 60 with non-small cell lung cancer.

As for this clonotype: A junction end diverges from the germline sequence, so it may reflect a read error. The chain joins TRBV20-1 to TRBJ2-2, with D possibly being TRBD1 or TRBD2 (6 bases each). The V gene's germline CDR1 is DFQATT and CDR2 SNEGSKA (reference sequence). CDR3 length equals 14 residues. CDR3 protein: CSARGEGGVGELFF. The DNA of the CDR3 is TGCAGTGCTAGAGGAGAGGGGGGTGTCGGGGAGCTCTTTTTT.

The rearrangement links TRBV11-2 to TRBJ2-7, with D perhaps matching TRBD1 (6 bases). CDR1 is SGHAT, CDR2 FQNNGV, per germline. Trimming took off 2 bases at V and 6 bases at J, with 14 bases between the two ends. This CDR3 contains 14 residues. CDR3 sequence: CASSLISRGGEQYF. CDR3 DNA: TGTGCCAGCAGCTTAATCTCCAGGGGCGGCGAGCAGTACTTC.

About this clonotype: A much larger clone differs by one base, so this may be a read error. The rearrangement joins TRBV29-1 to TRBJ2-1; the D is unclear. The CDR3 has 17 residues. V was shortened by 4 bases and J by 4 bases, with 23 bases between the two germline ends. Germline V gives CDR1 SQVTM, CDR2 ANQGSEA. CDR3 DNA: TGCAGCGTTGGAGGCTTTCCCCCGGAACAGAGATACAATGAGCAGTTCTTC. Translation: CSVGGFPPEQRYNEQFF.

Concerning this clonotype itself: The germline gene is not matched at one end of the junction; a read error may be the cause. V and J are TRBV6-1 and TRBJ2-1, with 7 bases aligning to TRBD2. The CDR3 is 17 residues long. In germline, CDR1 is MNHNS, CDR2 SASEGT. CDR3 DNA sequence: TGTGCCAGCAGACGGGGGGAGAGTTTGGGGTTTTCCCATGAGCAGCTCTTC. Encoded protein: CASRRGESLGFSHEQLF.

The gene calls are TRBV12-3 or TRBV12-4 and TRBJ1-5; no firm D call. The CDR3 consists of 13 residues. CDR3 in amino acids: CTGSLRENQPQHF. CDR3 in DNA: TGTACCGGTAGTTTAAGGGAGAATCAGCCCCAGCATTTT.

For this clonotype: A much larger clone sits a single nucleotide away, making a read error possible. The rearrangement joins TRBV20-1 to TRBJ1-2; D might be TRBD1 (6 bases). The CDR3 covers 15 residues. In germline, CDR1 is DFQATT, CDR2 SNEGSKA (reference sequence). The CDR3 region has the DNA TGCGGTGCTTCGGACAGATCCCTCGCTAACTATGGCTACACCTTC. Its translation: CGASDRSLANYGYTF.

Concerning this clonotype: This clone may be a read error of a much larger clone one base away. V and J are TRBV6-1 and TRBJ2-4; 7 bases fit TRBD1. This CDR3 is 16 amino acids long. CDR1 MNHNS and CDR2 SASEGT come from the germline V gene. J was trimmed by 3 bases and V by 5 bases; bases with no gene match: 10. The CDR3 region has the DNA TGTGCCAGCAGTAACAGGGGTGGGTTAGTCAAAAACATTCAGTACTTC. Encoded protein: CASSNRGGLVKNIQYF.

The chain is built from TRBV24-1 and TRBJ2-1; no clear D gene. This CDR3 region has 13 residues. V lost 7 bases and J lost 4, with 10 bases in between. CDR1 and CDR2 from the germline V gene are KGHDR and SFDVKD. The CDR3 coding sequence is TGTGCCACCAGCCTAACGGAATACAATGAGCAGTTCTTC. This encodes CATSLTEYNEQFF.

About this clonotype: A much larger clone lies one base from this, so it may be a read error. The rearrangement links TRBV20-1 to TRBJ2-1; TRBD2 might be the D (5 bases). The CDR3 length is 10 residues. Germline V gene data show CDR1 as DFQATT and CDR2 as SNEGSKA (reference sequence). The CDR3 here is CSARTAELFF. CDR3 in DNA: TGCAGTGCGCGGACTGCGGAGCTGTTCTTC.

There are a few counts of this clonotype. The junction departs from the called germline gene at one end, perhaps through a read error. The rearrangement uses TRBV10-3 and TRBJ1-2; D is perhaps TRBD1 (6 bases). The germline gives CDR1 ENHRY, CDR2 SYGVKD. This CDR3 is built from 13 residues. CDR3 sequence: CVISEGQGYGYTF. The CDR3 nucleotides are TGTGTCATCAGTGAAGGCCAGGGGTATGGCTACACCTTC.

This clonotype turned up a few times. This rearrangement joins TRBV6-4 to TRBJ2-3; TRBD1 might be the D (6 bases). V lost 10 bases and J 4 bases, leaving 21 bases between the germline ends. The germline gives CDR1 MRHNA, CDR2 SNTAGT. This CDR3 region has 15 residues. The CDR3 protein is CATAPLGSGADTQYF. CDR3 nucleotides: TGTGCCACCGCTCCACTAGGTTCAGGGGCAGATACGCAGTATTTT.

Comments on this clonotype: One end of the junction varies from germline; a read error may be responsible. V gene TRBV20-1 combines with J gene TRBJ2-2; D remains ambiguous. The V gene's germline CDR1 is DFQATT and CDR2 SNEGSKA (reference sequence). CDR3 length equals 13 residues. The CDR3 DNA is TGTATTGCTAAAGGAGTATCCACCGGGGAGCTGTTTTTT. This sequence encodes CIAKGVSTGELFF.

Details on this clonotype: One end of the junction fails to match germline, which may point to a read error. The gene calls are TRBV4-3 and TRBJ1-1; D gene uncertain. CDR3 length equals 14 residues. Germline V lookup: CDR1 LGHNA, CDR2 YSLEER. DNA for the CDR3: TGCGCCAGCAGTCAAGGAGCTATGAGCACTGAAGCTTTCTTT. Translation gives CASSQGAMSTEAFF.

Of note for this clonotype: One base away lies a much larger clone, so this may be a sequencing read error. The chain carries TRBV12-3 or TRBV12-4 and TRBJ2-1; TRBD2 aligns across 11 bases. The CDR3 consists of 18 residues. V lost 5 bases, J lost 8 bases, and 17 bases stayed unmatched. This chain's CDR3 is CASSPKGSGLAGGYEQFF. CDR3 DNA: TGTGCCAGCAGTCCTAAGGGGTCAGGGCTAGCGGGAGGCTATGAGCAGTTCTTC.

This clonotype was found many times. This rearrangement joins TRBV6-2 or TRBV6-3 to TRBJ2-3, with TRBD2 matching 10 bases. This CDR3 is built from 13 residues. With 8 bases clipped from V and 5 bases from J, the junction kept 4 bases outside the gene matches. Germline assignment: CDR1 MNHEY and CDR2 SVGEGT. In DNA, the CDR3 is TGTGCCAGCGGGAGACTAGCGGGAGATACGCAGTATTTT. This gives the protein CASGRLAGDTQYF.

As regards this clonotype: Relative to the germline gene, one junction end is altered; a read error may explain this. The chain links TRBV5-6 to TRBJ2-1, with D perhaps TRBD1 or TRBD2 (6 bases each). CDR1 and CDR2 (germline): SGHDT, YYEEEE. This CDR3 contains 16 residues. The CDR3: CTSSLKGGGRNGEQFF. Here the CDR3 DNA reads TGTACCAGCAGCTTGAAGGGGGGAGGCAGAAATGGTGAGCAGTTCTTC.

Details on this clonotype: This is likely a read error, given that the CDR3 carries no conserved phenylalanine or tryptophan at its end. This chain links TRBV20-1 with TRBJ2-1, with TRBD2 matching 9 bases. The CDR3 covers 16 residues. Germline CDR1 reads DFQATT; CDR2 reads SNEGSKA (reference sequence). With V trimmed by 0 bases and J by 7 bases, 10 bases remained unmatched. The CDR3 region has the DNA TGCAGTGCTAGAGATCCGGCGGGAGGGCCCCGAAATGAGCAGTTCTAC. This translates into CSARDPAGGPRNEQFY.

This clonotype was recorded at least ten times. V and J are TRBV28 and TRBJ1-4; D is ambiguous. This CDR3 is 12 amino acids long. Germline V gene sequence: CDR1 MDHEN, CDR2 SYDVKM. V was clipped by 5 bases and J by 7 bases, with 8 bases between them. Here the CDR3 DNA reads TGTGCCAGCAGTCCCCTAGCTGAAAAACTGTTTTTT. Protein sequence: CASSPLAEKLFF. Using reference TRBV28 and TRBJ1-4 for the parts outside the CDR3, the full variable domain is DVKVTQSSRYLVKRTGEKVFLECVQDMDHENMFWYRQDPGLGLRLIYFSYDVKMKEKGDIPEGYSVSREKKERFSLILESASTNQTSMYLCASSPLAEKLFFGSGTQLSVL.

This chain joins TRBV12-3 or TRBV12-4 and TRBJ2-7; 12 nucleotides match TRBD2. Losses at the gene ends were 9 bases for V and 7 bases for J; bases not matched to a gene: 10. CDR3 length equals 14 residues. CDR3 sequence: CASTTTSGSYEQYF. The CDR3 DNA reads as TGTGCCAGTACCACGACTAGCGGGAGTTATGAGCAGTACTTC.

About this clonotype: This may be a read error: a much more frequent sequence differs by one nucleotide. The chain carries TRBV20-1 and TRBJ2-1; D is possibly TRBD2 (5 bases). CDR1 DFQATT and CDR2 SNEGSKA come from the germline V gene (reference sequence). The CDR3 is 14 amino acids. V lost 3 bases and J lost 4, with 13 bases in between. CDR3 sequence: CSAREVGPYNEQFF. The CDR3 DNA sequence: TGCAGTGCTAGGGAGGTCGGACCTTACAATGAGCAGTTCTTC.

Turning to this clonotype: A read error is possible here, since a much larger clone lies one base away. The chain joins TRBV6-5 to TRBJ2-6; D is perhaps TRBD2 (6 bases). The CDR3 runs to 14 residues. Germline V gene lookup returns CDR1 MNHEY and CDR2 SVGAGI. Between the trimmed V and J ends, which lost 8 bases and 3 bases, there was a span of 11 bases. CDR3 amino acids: CASGSGGGANVLTF. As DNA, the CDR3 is TGTGCCAGCGGTTCCGGGGGTGGGGCCAACGTCCTGACTTTC.

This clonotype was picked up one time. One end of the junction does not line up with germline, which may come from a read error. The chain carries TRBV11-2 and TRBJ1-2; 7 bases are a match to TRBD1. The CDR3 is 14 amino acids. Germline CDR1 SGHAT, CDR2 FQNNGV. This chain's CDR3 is CANGLKGGIDGYAF. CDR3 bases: TGTGCCAACGGCTTAAAAGGGGGCATCGATGGCTACGCCTTC. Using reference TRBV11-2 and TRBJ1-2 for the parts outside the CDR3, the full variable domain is EAGVAQSPRYKIIEKRQSVAFWCNPISGHATLYWYQQILGQGPKLLIQFQNNGVVDDSQLPKDRFSAERLKGVDSTLKIQPAKLEDSAVYLCANGLKGGIDGYAFGSGTRLTVV.

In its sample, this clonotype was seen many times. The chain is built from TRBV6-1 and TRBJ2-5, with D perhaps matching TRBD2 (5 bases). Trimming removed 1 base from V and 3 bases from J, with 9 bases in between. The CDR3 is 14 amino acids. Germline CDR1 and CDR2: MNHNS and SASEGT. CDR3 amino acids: CASSEGADKETQYF. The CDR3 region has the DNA TGTGCCAGCAGTGAAGGAGCGGATAAAGAGACCCAGTACTTC.

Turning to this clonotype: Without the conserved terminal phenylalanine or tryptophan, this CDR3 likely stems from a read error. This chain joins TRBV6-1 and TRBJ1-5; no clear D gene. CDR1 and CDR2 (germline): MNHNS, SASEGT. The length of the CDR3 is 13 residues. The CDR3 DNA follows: TGTGTCAGCAGTGTTTATAGTGATCAGCCCCAGCATGTT. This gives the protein CVSSVYSDQPQHV.

DNA for the CDR3: TGTGCCAGCAGCTTAGGGACTAGCGGGAGGGCCCAGCCCTCGTTCTTC. This codes for CASSLGTSGRAQPSFF. This chain joins TRBV5-4 and TRBJ2-1; 16 bases match TRBD2. Germline values: CDR1 SGHNT, CDR2 YYREEE (reference sequence). The CDR3 totals 16 residues. The V gene end was trimmed by 2 bases and the J gene end by 15 bases; junction bases not matched to a gene: 11.

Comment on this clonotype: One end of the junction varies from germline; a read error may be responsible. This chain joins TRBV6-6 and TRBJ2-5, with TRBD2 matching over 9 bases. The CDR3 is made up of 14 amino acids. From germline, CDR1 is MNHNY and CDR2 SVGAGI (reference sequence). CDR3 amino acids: CTSRSSGSSDTQYF. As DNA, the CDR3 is TGTACCAGCAGGAGTAGCGGGAGTTCGGATACCCAGTACTTC.

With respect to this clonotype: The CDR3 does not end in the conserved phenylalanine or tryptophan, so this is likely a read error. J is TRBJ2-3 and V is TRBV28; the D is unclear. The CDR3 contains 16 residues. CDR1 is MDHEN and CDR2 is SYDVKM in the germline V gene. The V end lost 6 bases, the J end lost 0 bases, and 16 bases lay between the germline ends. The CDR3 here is CASRFYACCSTDTQYL. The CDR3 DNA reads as TGTGCCAGCAGGTTCTATGCATGCTGTAGCACAGATACGCAGTATTTG.

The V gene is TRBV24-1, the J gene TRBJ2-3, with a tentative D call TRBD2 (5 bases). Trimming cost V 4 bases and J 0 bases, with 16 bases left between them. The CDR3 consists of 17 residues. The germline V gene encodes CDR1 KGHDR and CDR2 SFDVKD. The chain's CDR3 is CATSEFGAASSTDTQYF. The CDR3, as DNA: TGTGCCACCAGTGAATTCGGAGCGGCCTCTAGCACAGATACGCAGTATTTT.

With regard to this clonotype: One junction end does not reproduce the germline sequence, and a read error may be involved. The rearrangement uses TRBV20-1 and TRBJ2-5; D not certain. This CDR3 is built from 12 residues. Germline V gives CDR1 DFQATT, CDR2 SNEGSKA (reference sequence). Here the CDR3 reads CRANSNMETQYF. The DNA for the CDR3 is TGCCGTGCTAACTCGAACATGGAGACTCAGTACTTC.

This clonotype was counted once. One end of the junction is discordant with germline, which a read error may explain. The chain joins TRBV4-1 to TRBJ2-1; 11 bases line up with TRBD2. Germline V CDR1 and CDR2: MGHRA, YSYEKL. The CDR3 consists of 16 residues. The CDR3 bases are TGCGCCAGCAGCCAAGTCGTAGCGGGAGGGGACAATGAGCAGTTATTC. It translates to CASSQVVAGGDNEQLF.